This T cell receptor beta chain was observed in a study of OX40 agonist ivuxolimab in advanced cancers. On the study more broadly: Ivuxolimab, an antibody that agonizes OX40 (CD134), was administered to the patients. Across the patients, intravenous ivuxolimab was delivered every 2 weeks at 0.01 to 10 mg/kg. With a range of roughly 20 to 80, age averaged about 58 years, and 65% to 90% were male.

Overall study results and limits: CD8+ T cells averaged more expanded clones than CD4+.

A note on this clone: Antigen: not known.

Profiled with immunoSEQ multiplex PCR; TCRdb holds only in-frame clones, not every one. The sample has fewer than 95,000 clones, 85% to 90% seen once. The V end lost 4 bases, the J end lost 4 bases, and 14 bases lay between the germline ends. The CDR3 totals 14 residues. CDR1 SNHLY and CDR2 FYNNEI come from the germline V gene. The V call is TRBV2, the J call TRBJ2-7; D is possibly TRBD2 (6 bases). The sequenced sample was CD4+ or CD8+ T cells sorted from blood, obtained in a trial of the OX40 agonist ivuxolimab. This clonotype originated in an adult with an advanced solid tumor such as melanoma, head and neck, liver or kidney cancer. The CDR3 DNA reads as TGTGCCAGCAGTGGGCCAGCGGGTTTTTACGAGCAGTACTTC. As protein: CASSGPAGFYEQYF.